The sequence of this T cell receptor (beta chain) was determined in a study of regulatory T cells in long-lasting Graves disease. Across the study: Antithyroid drugs had been taken by newly diagnosed Graves' patients for under 3 months. Study outcomes and limitations: Examination was confined to peripheral blood, excluding thyroid tissue.

The CDR3 runs 11 residues. V was trimmed by 1 base and J by 10 bases, leaving 7 bases between them. The germline CDR1 and CDR2 sequences are SNHLY and FYNNEI. For TCR beta, libraries came from iRepertoire HTBI primers and Arm-PCR of CDR3 regions. TCRdb analysed the multiplex PCR reads with MiXCR anew, one entry per CDR3 protein. The sample lists roughly 440,000 distinct CDR3 sequences, 16% occurring once. Time point defined: newly diagnosed GD, antithyroid drugs for less than 3 months. PBMC RNA was the source of the TCR library. This clonotype was detected many times. Its specificity is unknown. In addition, the sample was reused for a study of T cells in Graves' hyperthyroidism and ophthalmopathy.

The source was peripheral blood mononuclear cells (PBMCs), collected at new diagnosis, from a patient treated with antithyroid drugs. V is TRBV2 and J is TRBJ1-1; D unresolved. The TCR sequence derives from a woman aged 18-30 years with Graves disease. The CDR3 protein is CASSEVKLAFF. CDR3 in DNA: TGTGCCAGCAGTGAAGTCAAGTTAGCTTTCTTT.